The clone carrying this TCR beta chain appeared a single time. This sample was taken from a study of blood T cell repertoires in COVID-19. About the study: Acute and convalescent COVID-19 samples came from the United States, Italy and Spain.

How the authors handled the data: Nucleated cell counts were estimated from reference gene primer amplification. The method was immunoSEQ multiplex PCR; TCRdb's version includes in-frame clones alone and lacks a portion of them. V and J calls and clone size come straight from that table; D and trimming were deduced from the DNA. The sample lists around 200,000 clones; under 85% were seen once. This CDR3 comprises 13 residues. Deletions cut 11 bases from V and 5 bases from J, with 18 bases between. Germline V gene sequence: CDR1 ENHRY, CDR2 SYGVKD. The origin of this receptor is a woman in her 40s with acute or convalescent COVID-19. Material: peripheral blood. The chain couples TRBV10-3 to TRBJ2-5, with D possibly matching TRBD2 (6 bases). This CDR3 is CAVGGELSETQYF. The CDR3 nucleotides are TGTGCCGTTGGCGGGGAGCTGTCCGAGACCCAGTACTTC.